The 20 T cell receptor beta chains given below trace back to one sample, sequenced in a study of cytomegalovirus exposure and HLA in healthy donors. A multiplex PCR was run with 60 Vbeta primers and 13 Jbeta primers. Profiling relied on immunoSEQ multiplex PCR, and the TCRdb table lists in-frame clones only, not all of them. The sample has fewer than 200,000 clones, roughly four fifths seen once. Material for sequencing was PBMCs. The source is a girl aged 2 to 10 in good health and CMV-seropositive.

This clone was counted only a few times. This rearrangement joins TRBV5-4 to TRBJ2-7; 8 bases are a match to TRBD1. The CDR3 is 17 residues long. The ends lost 0 bases at V and 0 bases at J; junction bases unmatched: 8. Germline loops: CDR1 SGHNT, CDR2 YYREEE (reference sequence). The CDR3 region has the DNA TGTGCCAGCAGCTTGGGGACCGGACAGGGCCGCTCCTACGAGCAGTACTTC. Protein sequence: CASSLGTGQGRSYEQYF.

This clone was counted between two and nine times. The chain couples TRBV29-1 to TRBJ1-2, with 11 bases aligning to TRBD1. CDR3 length: 16 residues. After removal of 4 bases from V and 6 bases from J, the junction contained 13 bases not matched to a gene. The germline V gene has CDR1 SQVTM and CDR2 ANQGSEA. The CDR3 sequence is CSVVRTGGAGLDGYTF. The DNA of the CDR3 is TGCAGCGTTGTCCGGACAGGGGGCGCGGGTTTAGATGGCTACACCTTC. Full variable domain (missing parts from reference TRBV29-1 and TRBJ1-2): SAVISQKPSRDICQRGTSLTIQCQVDSQVTMMFWYRQQPGQSLTLIATANQGSEATYESGFVIDKFPISRPNLTFSTLTVSNMSPEDSSIYLCSVVRTGGAGLDGYTFGSGTRLTVV.

The chain is built from TRBV10-3 and TRBJ2-7, with D possibly being TRBD1 (5 bases). The CDR3 runs to 14 residues. Germline V CDR1 and CDR2: ENHRY, SYGVKD. Trimming left V 4 bases short and J 0 bases short, with 10 bases between. CDR3 loop: CAISAGDSSYEQYF. CDR3 bases: TGTGCCATCAGTGCCGGAGACAGCTCCTACGAGCAGTACTTC.

This sequence joins TRBV2 and TRBJ1-4; 7 bases map to TRBD1. The V gene end was trimmed by 6 bases and the J gene end by 14 bases; junction bases not matched to a gene: 12. This CDR3 contains 13 residues. Germline V gives CDR1 SNHLY, CDR2 FYNNEI. The CDR3 DNA follows: TGTGCCAGCAGGGGGGACAGTGCGGTCTGGCTGTTTTTT. As protein: CASRGDSAVWLFF.

The sample holds one count of this clone. The chain is built from TRBV19 and TRBJ2-3; D gene ambiguous. The V end was cut by 2 bases, the J end by 3 bases, with 12 bases between. CDR1 is LNHDA, CDR2 SQIVND, per germline (reference sequence). The CDR3 extends over 15 amino acids. CDR3 sequence: CASSISIATTDTQYF. As DNA, the CDR3 is TGTGCCAGTAGTATATCAATCGCAACAACAGATACGCAGTATTTT.

The J gene is TRBJ2-2, the V gene TRBV4-2; a possible D gene is TRBD2 (6 bases). Germline V lookup: CDR1 LGHNA, CDR2 YNFKEQ. The length of the CDR3 is 17 residues. V lost 4 bases, J lost 0 bases, and 15 bases lay in between. The CDR3, as DNA: TGTGCCAGCAGCCCCCAAAGACCGGGGGCGAACACCGGGGAGCTGTTTTTT. Protein product: CASSPQRPGANTGELFF.

The CDR3 DNA reads as TGCGCCAGCAGCCCCTCTAGCTCCTACAATGAGCAGTTCTTC. Its protein product is CASSPSSSYNEQFF. This sequence joins TRBV4-1 and TRBJ2-1; no clear D gene. V gave up 4 bases and J gave up 0 bases, with 7 bases separating them. CDR1 and CDR2 from the germline V gene are MGHRA and YSYEKL. The CDR3 extends over 14 amino acids.

V gene TRBV27 combines with J gene TRBJ1-5, with a weak D call TRBD1 (5 bases). V was pared by 3 bases and J by 3 bases, with 21 bases between. This CDR3 has 18 amino acids. Germline CDR1 is MNHEY and CDR2 is SMNVEV (reference sequence). This chain's CDR3 is CASSLRGARGVNNQPQHF. DNA for the CDR3: TGTGCCAGCAGTTTGCGAGGGGCCCGGGGGGTTAACAATCAGCCCCAGCATTTT.

The chain joins TRBV19 to TRBJ2-1, with D possibly being TRBD1 (6 bases). This CDR3 has 14 residues. Trimming pared 8 bases from V and 0 bases from J, leaving 11 bases between. Germline CDR1 LNHDA, CDR2 SQIVND (reference sequence). Here the CDR3 DNA reads TGTGCCAGTTTGGACAGCAGCTCCTACAATGAGCAGTTCTTC. Translation: CASLDSSSYNEQFF.

This clone was counted once. The V call is TRBV2, the J call TRBJ1-5; D is uncertain. V was shortened by 4 bases and J by 4 bases, with 11 bases between the two germline ends. Looked up from germline, CDR1 is SNHLY and CDR2 is FYNNEI. This CDR3 contains 14 residues. CDR3 nucleotide sequence: TGTGCCAGCAGTGTCGGGATCCTAAATCAGCCCCAGCATTTT. It specifies CASSVGILNQPQHF. Filled out from reference TRBV2 and TRBJ1-5, the complete variable domain reads EPEVTQTPSHQVTQMGQEVILRCVPISNHLYFYWYRQILGQKVEFLVSFYNNEISEKSEIFDDQFSVERPDGSNFTLKIRSTKLEDSAMYFCASSVGILNQPQHFGDGTRLSIL.

V usage is TRBV4-1 and J usage is TRBJ1-1; D is uncertain. The CDR3 covers 14 residues. In germline, CDR1 is MGHRA, CDR2 YSYEKL. The V end lost 2 bases, the J end lost 3 bases, and 10 bases lay between the germline ends. The CDR3 reads CASSQPHADTEAFF. The CDR3, as DNA: TGCGCCAGCAGCCAACCACACGCGGACACTGAAGCTTTCTTT.

V usage is TRBV6-6 and J usage is TRBJ2-7; D is possibly TRBD1 (5 bases). Trimming removed 3 bases at V and 3 bases at J, with 15 bases between. The CDR3 is 15 amino acids. CDR1 is MNHNY, CDR2 SVGAGI, per germline (reference sequence). The CDR3 sequence is CASSYLQGPIYEQYF. The CDR3 region has the DNA TGTGCCAGCAGTTATCTCCAGGGTCCCATCTACGAGCAGTACTTC.

This clone was recorded only once. This sequence joins TRBV5-4 and TRBJ1-5, with 8 bases fitting TRBD1. Germline V gene data show CDR1 as SGHNT and CDR2 as YYREEE (reference sequence). There are 19 residues in the CDR3. The J segment lost 3 bases and the V segment lost 5 bases, leaving 19 bases of the junction unmatched. CDR3 sequence (DNA): TGTGCCAGCAGGGCCTCCCGACAGGGGCCTCGTCCAGACAATCAGCCCCAGCATTTT. Encoded protein: CASRASRQGPRPDNQPQHF. The entire variable domain, with the rest obtained from reference TRBV5-4 and TRBJ1-5, is as follows: ETGVTQSPTHLIKTRGQQVTLRCSSQSGHNTVSWYQQALGQGPQFIFQYYREEENGRGNFPPRFSGLQFPNYSSELNVNALELDDSALYLCASRASRQGPRPDNQPQHFGDGTRLSIL.

V gene TRBV14 combines with J gene TRBJ2-7, with D perhaps TRBD1 (6 bases). The V gene lost 4 bases and the J gene lost 4 bases, with 17 bases spanning the gap. The CDR3 totals 15 residues. Germline CDR1 and CDR2: SGHDN and FVKESK. CDR3 DNA sequence: TGTGCCAGCAGCCTAAGGGTAGGGGGTGGGTACGAGCAGTACTTC. This translates into CASSLRVGGGYEQYF.

The gene calls are TRBV20-1 and TRBJ1-5; D gene unclear. This CDR3 is 11 amino acids long. Germline V gene data show CDR1 as DFQATT and CDR2 as SNEGSKA (reference sequence). DNA for the CDR3: TGCATACAGAAAAGCAATCAGCCCCAGCATTTT. Amino acids: CIQKSNQPQHF.

This sequence joins TRBV21-1 and TRBJ1-1. TRBV21-1 is assigned pseudogene status. The CDR3 length is 11 residues. CDR3 coding DNA: TGTGCCAGCAGTACCCGGGAGGGTGCTTTCTTT. Its translation is CASSTREGAFF.

The J gene is TRBJ2-1, the V gene TRBV11-1; 9 bases align to TRBD2. Per the germline V gene, CDR1 is SGHAT and CDR2 is FQDESV (reference sequence). V lost 1 base, J lost 10 bases, and 8 bases stayed unmatched. This CDR3 region has 15 residues. The CDR3 spells CASSLGAASGEEQFF. The CDR3 DNA follows: TGTGCCAGCAGCTTAGGGGCGGCTAGCGGGGAAGAGCAGTTCTTC.

V is TRBV7-8 and J is TRBJ1-2; D may be TRBD1 (5 bases). Per germline, CDR1 SGHVS and CDR2 FQNEAQ. The length of the CDR3 is 14 residues. V was shortened by 1 base and J by 1 base, with 7 bases between the two germline ends. The CDR3 region has the DNA TGTGCCAGCAGCTTAGGACAGCATAACTATGGCTACACCTTC. It encodes CASSLGQHNYGYTF.

The V call is TRBV10-2, the J call TRBJ2-1, with a tentative D call TRBD1 (6 bases). Germline CDR1 reads WSHSY; CDR2 reads SAAADI. V was trimmed by 3 bases and J by 0 bases, leaving 12 bases between them. The CDR3 runs 16 residues. CDR3 loop: CASSDRRGRSYNEQFF. The DNA of the CDR3 is TGCGCCAGCAGTGATCGCAGGGGACGCTCCTACAATGAGCAGTTCTTC.

This clone was recorded only once. The rearrangement uses TRBV30 and TRBJ2-5, with 7 bases aligning to TRBD2. The germline V gene encodes CDR1 GTSNPN and CDR2 SVGIG (reference sequence). Trimming took 3 bases from V and 2 from J; bases not matched to a gene: 0. The CDR3 is made up of 12 amino acids. CDR3 sequence reads: CAWRAGQETQYF. The CDR3 bases are TGTGCCTGGAGAGCGGGGCAAGAGACCCAGTACTTC.